This T cell receptor beta chain was profiled in a study of T cell responses to AZD1222 COVID-19 vaccine. Comment on this clone: What it recognizes is unknown.

Study-wide findings and caveats: Among those given AZD1222, only five or six were seropositive at baseline. White British donors predominated, females outnumbered males, and clonal diversity was possibly underestimated. Reports say nearly half of spike-specific TCRs go after unmutated variant regions. CD4 TCRs associated with vaccination spanned spike, dominating at 160-218 and 743-854.

Assay: immunoSEQ multiplex PCR; the TCRdb copy retains only in-frame clones and omits some. Altogether 100,000 to 150,000 clones are present, 80% to 95% being singletons, with the ten largest covering approximately 8%. This CDR3 has 12 residues. The germline V gene encodes CDR1 SGHRS and CDR2 YFSETQ. Trimming cost V 4 bases and J 6 bases; bases outside gene matches: 2. The gene calls are TRBV5-1 and TRBJ1-2; 8 positions match TRBD1. The TCR sequence derives from an adult who received the AZD1222 COVID-19 vaccine. The sequenced sample was peripheral blood, obtained 28 days after the second AZD1222 dose. In DNA, the CDR3 is TGCGCCAGCAGCCTACAGGGGGATGGCTACACCTTC. This codes for CASSLQGDGYTF.